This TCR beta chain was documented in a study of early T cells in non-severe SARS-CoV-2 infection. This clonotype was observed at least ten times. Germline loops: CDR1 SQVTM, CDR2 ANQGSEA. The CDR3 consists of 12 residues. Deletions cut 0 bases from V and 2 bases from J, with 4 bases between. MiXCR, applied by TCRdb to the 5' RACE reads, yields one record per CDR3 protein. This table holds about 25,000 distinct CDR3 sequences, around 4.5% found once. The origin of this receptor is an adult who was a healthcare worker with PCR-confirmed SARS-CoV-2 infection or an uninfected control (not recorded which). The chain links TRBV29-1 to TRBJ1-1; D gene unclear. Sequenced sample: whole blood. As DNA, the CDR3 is TGCAGCGTTGAAGAGGGCAACACTGAAGCTTTCTTT. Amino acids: CSVEEGNTEAFF.